This T cell receptor beta chain derives from a study of blood T cell repertoires in COVID-19. For the study at large: Samples of COVID-19 (acute and convalescent) were obtained from the United States, Italy and Spain.

In the authors' methods: Reference gene primers were amplified, and this amplification served to estimate nucleated cell counts. TCRdb's table, derived via immunoSEQ multiplex PCR, lists solely in-frame clones and lacks some. V and J calls plus clone size are reproduced from that table; the DNA served to infer D and trimming. The table shows 55,000 to 70,000 clones, with over 85% occurring only once. From germline, CDR1 is SGDLS and CDR2 YYNGEE. Trimming took 7 bases from V and 5 from J, leaving 21 bases between them. The CDR3 is made up of 15 amino acids. This clonotype was sampled from a human donor in a cohort sampled during active COVID-19. V usage is TRBV9 and J usage is TRBJ1-1; tentative D call: TRBD1 (5 bases). The sequencing input was peripheral blood. CDR3 region: CASRAGIDVGTEAFF. The CDR3 nucleotides read TGTGCCAGCCGGGCAGGGATAGATGTTGGGACTGAAGCTTTCTTT.